The source of this T cell receptor (beta chain) is a study of T cells in Graves' hyperthyroidism and ophthalmopathy. Amplified TCR beta CDR3 regions came from RNA transcripts. Primed by the HTBI set, a first-round RT-PCR was run on the TCR CDR3. TCRdb fed the multiplex PCR reads into MiXCR, producing one record per CDR3 protein. This sample has about 270,000 distinct CDR3 sequences, with approximately 21% found just once. Trimming took off 0 bases at V and 3 bases at J, with 8 bases between the two ends. Germline lookup yields CDR1 MNHEY and CDR2 SVGEGT. The CDR3 spans 14 residues. The chain carries TRBV6-2 or TRBV6-3 and TRBJ1-1; D remains ambiguous. Source material: blood. The receptor was isolated from a man between 25 and 39 years old with Graves' ophthalmopathy. CDR3 bases: TGTGCCAGCAGTTACTCTTGGGGTTACACTGAAGCTTTCTTT. It is translated as CASSYSWGYTEAFF.